This T cell receptor beta chain was recorded in a study of shared clonotypes between healthy human individuals (dated by TCRdb to 2020 to 2022). For the wider study: Three men and two women, aged 18 to 49 years, made up the cohort. Different laboratories and diverse techniques were used to prepare libraries and sequence TCR repertoires, to increase sequencing depth and limit assay-specific biases. To estimate repertoire size and how much clonotype sharing occurs between individuals, the study deeply sequenced the blood TCR repertoires of about five healthy adults. Per donor, leukapheresis produced somewhere between about 0.9 and 9.5 billion PBMCs. For each donor, CD4 naive and CD4 memory were each run on three plates, CD8 naive on two plates, and CD8 memory on one plate.

Using the deep immunoSEQ assay, TCR CDR3 regions were amplified from genomic DNA by multiplex PCR. Extracted genomic DNA from each cell subset was spread evenly across all wells of several immunoSEQ 96-well plates, with each plate serving as a replicate. For sorted subsets, roughly 200 ng of genomic DNA, equivalent to 25,000 to 30,000 T cell genomes, went into each replicate PCR. Purified libraries were quantified with a Qubit 3.0 fluorometer, sized on a Bioanalyzer 2100, and re-quantified with the KAPA Library Quantification kit. Each immunoSEQ 96-well plate was sequenced on its own single-read 150-cycle Illumina NextSeq 550 flow cell. Under the source paper's analysis protocol: The immunoSEQ output contained only junctional sequences without quality scores, so filtering could not match that applied to full-length reads. To assign V/J genes and CDR3, sequences were annotated using PyIR, a Python wrapper for IgBLAST v1.9, with IMGT germline references. Reads with weak V/J assignments (E-value above 1e-6), missing CDR3, stop codons, out-of-frame junctions, or ambiguous translated residues were removed. A V3J clonotype was defined by an identical inferred V gene, J gene, and CDR3 amino acid sequence. Percentage overlap between repertoires was computed as shared unique clonotypes divided by the size of the smaller repertoire. Three approaches were used to assess repertoire richness: RTK rarefaction, the Chao1 estimator, and Recon v2.1 estimates of unobserved clonotypes. Generation probabilities were computed with OLGA for all TCRbeta clonotypes obtained by the gDNA method from four donors. TCRdb stores this immuneACCESS table with in-frame sequences only. Part of the clones is absent; in the studies checked, under half of the shortfall reflects unresolved V genes, and no reason is known for the rest. V and J calls and clone size come straight from that table; D and trimming were deduced from the DNA. This sample lists about 1.5 million clones; 95% to 99% were detected once. The biggest ten clones account for approximately 0.45% of the sample.

This clone was counted once. Its antigen remains unidentified. No much larger clone exists at a distance of one base, and base qualities are not known. The junction carries 14 bases between V and J, which are trimmed by 6 bases and 5 bases respectively. Taken from the germline V gene, the CDR1 and CDR2 loops are MDHEN and SYDVKM. The CDR3 goes from the cysteine to the phenylalanine over 13 residues. Just the 39-base CDR3 DNA is kept, in frame starting at base 1. The donors were healthy, HIV-negative adults who had no recently reported acute infections or vaccinations. Every donor was a Caucasian adult living in Nashville, Tennessee, USA. CD4+ T cells were enriched by magnetic negative selection; naive cells were then positively selected on CD45RA, and the negative fraction formed the memory subset. Blood was obtained by leukapheresis, after which PBMCs were separated by Ficoll-Histopaque density gradient centrifugation and cryopreserved in liquid nitrogen vapor phase. Purity and quantity of every magnetically sorted T cell population were checked by analytical flow cytometry. Each sorted fraction had its genomic DNA isolated and then quantified by UV absorbance on a Nanodrop 2000c.

Study-wide conclusions, independent of this receptor: Pairwise subsampling led to the expectation that sequencing depth would affect the degree of clonotype sharing among donors. Naive subsets generally had larger estimated clonotype richness than memory subsets. Compared with non-shared clonotypes, clonotypes shared by all four sorted-subset donors had higher generation probabilities. Sampling was restricted to blood, and TCR repertoires in tissues likely differ from the TCR repertoires found in blood. Even with the large sequencing depth, rarefaction of the sorted-subset datasets indicated that sequencing was incomplete. The small number of donors limited the genetic and exposure-history diversity represented. When a handful of donors were compared, the shared fraction of clonotypes was 5% to 6.5% for naive CD4, around 3.5% for naive CD8, 2.3% for memory CD4, and 0.35% to 0.4% for memory CD8.

The TCR comes from a young man in good health. The sample was naive CD4+ T cells sorted from blood. The cell subset or site label, as the study defines it: CD45RA+ positively selected. Here the chain combines TRBV28 and TRBJ2-7; the D segment may tentatively be TRBD1 or TRBD2, each giving 6 matched bases. The CDR3 region reads CASSRGQRDEQYF. DNA sequence: TGTGCCAGCAGCCGGGGGCAGCGCGACGAGCAGTACTTC.